This is a list of T cell receptor beta chains from one sample in a study of monozygotic twins with inflammatory bowel disease. TCRdb reworked the 5' RACE reads into one entry per CDR3 protein, no DNA. The sample yields a few hundred thousand distinct CDR3 sequences, of which the top ten take up approximately 2.4%. Sequencing input: blood. The receptor source for this set is a human donor with ulcerative colitis or Crohn's disease, or a healthy co-twin of an affected twin (not recorded which). The CDR3 runs from the conserved cysteine through the conserved F or W. Each record gives: V gene, J gene, CDR3 protein.

TRBV15	TRBJ2-7	CATSRDRSGGTYEQYF
TRBV7-3	TRBJ1-1	CASSSSPGVGTEAFF
TRBV5-6	TRBJ2-1	CASSSRLSGGRYGEQFF
TRBV9	TRBJ2-1	CASTDNSYNEQFF
TRBV5-1	TRBJ1-1	CASKTGNTEAFF
TRBV5-1	TRBJ2-5	CASSLFGQVQETQYF
TRBV11-1	TRBJ2-7	CASSLPTSGTRRAGTYEQYF
TRBV6-1	TRBJ1-5	CASRTFHTFDQPQHF
TRBV19	TRBJ2-7	CASSSLSGGDYEQYF
TRBV5-1	TRBJ1-1	CASSLRALNTEAFF